This T cell receptor (beta chain) was obtained from a study of blood T cell repertoires in COVID-19. Study context: Samples representing acute and convalescent COVID-19 were sourced from the United States, Italy and Spain.

Sequencing was performed with immunoSEQ multiplex PCR; in TCRdb, only in-frame clones are kept and a portion is missing. Among some 110,000 clones, roughly 80% were seen once, and the ten largest hold roughly 19%. J lost 3 bases, V lost 3 bases, and 1 base had no gene match. CDR1 MRHNA and CDR2 SNTAGT come from the germline V gene. The CDR3 totals 14 residues. A single count supports this clone. This TCR came from a woman between 65 and 79 years old with acute or convalescent COVID-19. The specimen sequenced was peripheral blood. The rearrangement uses TRBV6-4 and TRBJ2-1, with 8 bases matching TRBD1. As DNA, the CDR3 is TGTGCCAGCAGTGAGACAGGGGACTACAATGAGCAGTTCTTC. Translation: CASSETGDYNEQFF.